A single TCR beta chain is shown here with its context. What it binds is unknown. The CDR3 runs to 15 residues. V lost 5 bases, J lost 5 bases, and 18 bases lay in between. This record belongs to a study of post-analysis software for immune sequencing data. Incorporated into the TCR beta cDNA libraries were unique molecular identifiers, which served to reduce PCR and sequencing biases. TCRdb reprocessed the PCR reads via MiXCR and lists one record per CDR3 protein. The table lists 750,000 to 950,000 distinct CDR3 sequences, about 45% of them singletons, with just under 5% in the top ten. Study-wide results and limits: Normalized Chao1 diversity was significantly reduced in patients versus controls. F measure clustering grouped samples strongly by preparation batch. The study found TRBV5-6, TRBV5-1 and TRBV20-1 among a few TRBV segments more frequent in patients than controls.

Specimen: blood. This clonotype was obtained from a girl between 10 and 17 years old with multiple sclerosis. The chain combines TRBV12-3 or TRBV12-4 with TRBJ1-2; weak D call: TRBD1 (6 bases). The DNA for the CDR3 is TGTGCCAGCAGTCTGGGGACCGGGCAGGGGTATGGCTACACCTTC. As protein: CASSLGTGQGYGYTF.